This T cell receptor (beta chain) was identified in a study of T cells in Graves' hyperthyroidism and ophthalmopathy. Study results and caveats: In blood, most of the thyroid clonotypes expanded above 0.001 were also present. Ophthalmopathy was separated from stable hyperthyroidism by a 13 V-J model.

Amplification of TCR beta CDR3 regions used RNA as the template. HTBI primers were used for first-round RT-PCR of the TCR CDR3. TCRdb ran MiXCR on the multiplex PCR reads and lists one entry per CDR3 protein. The sample has 300,000 to 450,000 distinct CDR3 sequences; 20% to 30% are singletons. Exclusion criteria comprised uncontrolled infection, other autoimmune disease, pregnancy or lactation. Clinical symptoms, serum thyroxine, TRAb, thyroid ultrasound and orbital computed tomography informed diagnoses. As regards this clonotype: Its antigen is unknown.

There are 11 residues in the CDR3. The germline V gene encodes CDR1 WSHSY and CDR2 SAAADI. V lost 8 bases, J lost 7 bases, and 8 bases lay in between. The rearrangement uses TRBV10-2 and TRBJ2-2; D is possibly TRBD2 (5 bases). This sequence originates from a man aged 50 to 59 with Graves' hyperthyroidism. Source material: blood. CDR3 sequence (DNA): TGCGCCAGCGGGAGTGGCGGGGAGCTGTTTTTT. Translating gives CASGSGGELFF.